The 9 T cell receptor beta chains given below trace back to one sample, sequenced in a study of T cells after posttransplantation cyclophosphamide. Profiling relied on immunoSEQ multiplex PCR, and the TCRdb table lists in-frame clones only, not all of them. Found here are around 15,000 clones, about 85% of them singletons; the top ten hold around 30%. Sampled 1 year posttransplant, controls received myeloablative marrow transplants, methotrexate and a calcineurin inhibitor. The material was PBMCs, obtained after allogeneic stem cell transplant with calcineurin inhibitor and methotrexate. The receptor source for this set is a female patient under 30 who received an allogeneic stem cell transplant from an unrelated donor, was CMV-positive, and had acute and chronic GVHD. Part of the T cells may come from the graft donor.

There are a few counts of this clone. V is TRBV10-2 and J is TRBJ1-1; D may be TRBD1 (6 bases). The CDR3 is 11 amino acids. Looked up from germline, CDR1 is WSHSY and CDR2 is SAAADI. Trimming left V 7 bases short and J 13 bases short, with 16 bases between. CDR3: CASKQDREIFF. The CDR3 coding sequence is TGCGCCAGCAAGCAGGACAGAGAAATTTTCTTT.

The rearrangement links TRBV14 to TRBJ2-7; 8 bases fit TRBD2. The V and J ends lost 0 bases and 4 bases, in that order; junction bases with no gene match: 5. CDR3 size: 15 residues. CDR1 is SGHDN, CDR2 FVKESK, per germline. For the CDR3, the DNA is TGTGCCAGCAGCCAAGACGGCGCGGGAGGTTACGAGCAGTACTTC. Translation gives CASSQDGAGGYEQYF.

The CDR3 sequence: CASSEQTGTVDTGELFF. The CDR3 bases are TGTGCCAGCAGTGAACAAACCGGGACAGTGGACACCGGGGAGCTGTTTTTT. The chain carries TRBV6-1 and TRBJ2-2; 7 nucleotides match TRBD1. The CDR3 is 17 residues long. Losses at the gene ends were 2 bases for V and 3 bases for J; bases not matched to a gene: 9. In germline, CDR1 is MNHNS, CDR2 SASEGT.

V and J are TRBV7-9 and TRBJ1-4, with a possible D match to TRBD1 (5 bases). CDR1 is SEHNR, CDR2 FQNEAQ, per germline (reference sequence). The CDR3 extends over 12 amino acids. Deletions cut 2 bases from V and 15 bases from J, with 13 bases between. This CDR3 is CASSLPGAEMFF. DNA for the CDR3: TGTGCCAGCAGCTTACCTGGGGCGGAGATGTTTTTT.

The chain joins TRBV15 to TRBJ2-7; D is ambiguous. CDR3 length: 13 residues. V gave up 3 bases and J gave up 6 bases, with 12 bases separating them. The germline CDR1 and CDR2 sequences are LNHNV and YYDKDF (reference sequence). Written as DNA, the CDR3 is TGTGCCACCAGCAGTCAGACTTCTAGCGAGCAGTACTTC. Its translation is CATSSQTSSEQYF.

The rearrangement uses TRBV2 and TRBJ2-7; 12 nucleotides line up with TRBD1. The CDR3 loop spans 13 amino acids. Trimming took 6 bases from V and 7 from J; bases not matched to a gene: 4. Germline-derived CDR1 and CDR2 are SNHLY and FYNNEI. The CDR3 spells CASSGTGGAEQYF. In DNA, the CDR3 is TGTGCCAGCAGCGGGACAGGGGGCGCGGAGCAGTACTTC. Together with reference TRBV2 and TRBJ2-7, the CDR3 gives the full variable domain: EPEVTQTPSHQVTQMGQEVILRCVPISNHLYFYWYRQILGQKVEFLVSFYNNEISEKSEIFDDQFSVERPDGSNFTLKIRSTKLEDSAMYFCASSGTGGAEQYFGPGTRLTVT.

This clone has a handful of counts. The chain carries TRBV11-2 and TRBJ2-7; no clear D gene. From germline, CDR1 is SGHAT and CDR2 FQNNGV. The CDR3 is 14 amino acids. Trimming took 1 base from V and 4 from J, leaving 11 bases between them. CDR3 coding DNA: TGTGCCAGCAGCTTAGCTGCCAGTCTTTACGAGCAGTACTTC. Amino acid sequence: CASSLAASLYEQYF. Variable domain in full (rest from reference TRBV11-2 and TRBJ2-7): EAGVAQSPRYKIIEKRQSVAFWCNPISGHATLYWYQQILGQGPKLLIQFQNNGVVDDSQLPKDRFSAERLKGVDSTLKIQPAKLEDSAVYLCASSLAASLYEQYFGPGTRLTVT.

The V and J genes are TRBV1 and TRBJ2-7; TRBD2 was called by the table and not checked on the DNA. TRBV1 is a listed pseudogene. This CDR3 comprises 17 residues. As DNA, the CDR3 is TGCACCAGCAGCCAAGATCGCCCCCGGGAGGGTCCCTACGAGCAGTACTTC. Amino acid sequence: CTSSQDRPREGPYEQYF.

A remark on this clone: This sample also contains other DNA sequences that code for the same CDR3. The CDR3 bases are TGTGCCATCAGTGATTTACTCATACAGGGGCGTCATGGCTACACCTTC. Protein product: CAISDLLIQGRHGYTF. The chain links TRBV10-3 to TRBJ1-2; 7 bases align to TRBD1. CDR3 length: 16 amino acids. Looked up from germline, CDR1 is ENHRY and CDR2 is SYGVKD. V gave up 3 bases and J gave up 6 bases; unmatched junction bases: 13.